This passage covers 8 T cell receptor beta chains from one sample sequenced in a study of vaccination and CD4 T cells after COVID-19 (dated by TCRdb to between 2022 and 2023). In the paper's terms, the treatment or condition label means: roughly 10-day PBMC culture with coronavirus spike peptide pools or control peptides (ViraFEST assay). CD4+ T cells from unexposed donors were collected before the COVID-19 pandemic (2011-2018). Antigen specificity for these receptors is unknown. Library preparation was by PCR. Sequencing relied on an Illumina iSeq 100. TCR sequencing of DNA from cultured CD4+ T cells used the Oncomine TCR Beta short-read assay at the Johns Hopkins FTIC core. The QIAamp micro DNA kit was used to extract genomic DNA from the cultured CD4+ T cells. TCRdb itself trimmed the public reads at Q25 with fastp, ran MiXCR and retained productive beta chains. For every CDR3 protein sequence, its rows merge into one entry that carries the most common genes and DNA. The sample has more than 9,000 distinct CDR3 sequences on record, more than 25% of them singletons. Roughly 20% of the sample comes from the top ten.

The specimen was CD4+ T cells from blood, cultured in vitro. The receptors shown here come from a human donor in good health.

CDR3 loop: CSARAGLANNEQYF. The CDR3 bases are TGCAGTGCTAGAGCGGGACTAGCGAATAACGAGCAGTACTTC. The gene calls are TRBV20-1 and TRBJ2-7, with 10 bases aligning to TRBD2. The CDR3 totals 14 residues. Germline values: CDR1 DFQATT, CDR2 SNEGSKA (reference sequence). The J segment lost 5 bases and the V segment lost 1 base, leaving 5 bases of the junction unmatched.

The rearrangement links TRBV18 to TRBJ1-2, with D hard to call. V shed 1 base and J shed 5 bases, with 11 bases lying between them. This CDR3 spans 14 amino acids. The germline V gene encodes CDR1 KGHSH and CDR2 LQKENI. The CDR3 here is CASSPREGVYGYTF. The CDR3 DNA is TGTGCCAGCTCACCACGGGAGGGAGTTTATGGCTACACCTTC.

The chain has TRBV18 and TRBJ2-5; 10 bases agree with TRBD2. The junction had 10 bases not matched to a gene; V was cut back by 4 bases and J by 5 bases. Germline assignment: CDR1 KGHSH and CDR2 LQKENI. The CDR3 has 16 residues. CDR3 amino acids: CASSQVSSGSRETQYF. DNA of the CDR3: TGTGCCAGCTCACAAGTCTCTAGCGGGAGCAGGGAGACCCAGTACTTC.

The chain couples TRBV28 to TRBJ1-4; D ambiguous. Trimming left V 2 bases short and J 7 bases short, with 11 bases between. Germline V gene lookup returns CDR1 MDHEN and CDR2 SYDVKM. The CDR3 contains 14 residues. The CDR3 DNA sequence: TGTGCCAGCAGTTTAGAGGGTGAAGTTGAAAAACTGTTTTTT. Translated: CASSLEGEVEKLFF.

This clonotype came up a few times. The CDR3 reads CASKGQGLIDEQFF. The CDR3 bases are TGTGCCAGCAAGGGACAGGGGTTAATCGATGAGCAGTTCTTC. The genes are TRBV14 and TRBJ2-1, with 10 bases matching TRBD1. Trimming took 7 bases from V and 8 from J; bases not matched to a gene: 8. This CDR3 contains 14 residues. CDR1 and CDR2 from the germline V gene are SGHDN and FVKESK.

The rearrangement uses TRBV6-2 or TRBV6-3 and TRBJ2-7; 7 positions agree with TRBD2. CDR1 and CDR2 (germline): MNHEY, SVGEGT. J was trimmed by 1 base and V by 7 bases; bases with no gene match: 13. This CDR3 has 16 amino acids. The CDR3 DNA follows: TGTGCCAGCACCTCGTTTGGGCGGGAGAAATCCTACGAGCAGTACTTC. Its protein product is CASTSFGREKSYEQYF.

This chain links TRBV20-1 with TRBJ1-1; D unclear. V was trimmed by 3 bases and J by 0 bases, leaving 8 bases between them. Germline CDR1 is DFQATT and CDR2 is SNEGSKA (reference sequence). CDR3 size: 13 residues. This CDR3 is CSASRQLNTEAFF. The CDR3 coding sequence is TGCAGTGCTAGTAGGCAGCTGAACACTGAAGCTTTCTTT.

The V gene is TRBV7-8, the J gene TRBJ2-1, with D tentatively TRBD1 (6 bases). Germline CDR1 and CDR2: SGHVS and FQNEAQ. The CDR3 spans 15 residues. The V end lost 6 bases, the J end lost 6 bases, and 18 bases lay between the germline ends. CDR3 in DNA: TGTGCCAGCAGGCCAAGGCAGGGGCAAGGCAATGAGCAGTTCTTC. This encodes CASRPRQGQGNEQFF.